There are a few counts of the clone carrying this TCR beta chain. Its antigen remains unidentified. The data are from a study of blood T cells in healthy people across ages. With a J-beta primer mix and a sample-barcoded 5' primer, a second PCR ran roughly 6 to 11 cycles. TCRdb fed the 5' RACE reads into MiXCR, producing one record per CDR3 protein. Altogether approximately 780,000 distinct CDR3 sequences are present, around a quarter being singletons, with the ten largest covering 2.5% to 3.5%. Study-level results: Estimates based on one million T cells were treated as lower bounds.

The same data also contributed to another study, on T cells of mothers and their children. Per that study: The TCR beta CDR3 read count exceeded 9.5 million for each mother and was some 2.7 million for each child.

The sequence was obtained from a boy between 10 and 17 years old in good health. Sequenced: blood.

Here the CDR3 reads CSARGTGSNSPLHF. The DNA for the CDR3 is TGCAGTGCTAGGGGGACAGGGAGCAATTCACCCCTCCACTTT. The V gene is TRBV20-1, the J gene TRBJ1-6; the match to TRBD1 covers 9 bases. Germline V gene data show CDR1 as DFQATT and CDR2 as SNEGSKA (reference sequence). This CDR3 is built from 14 residues. The J segment lost 7 bases and the V segment lost 3 bases, leaving 4 bases of the junction unmatched.